Shown below are 23 T cell receptor beta chains from a single sample sequenced in a study of T cell responses to AZD1222 COVID-19 vaccine. Libraries were prepared by immunoSEQ multiplex PCR; TCRdb keeps only in-frame clonotypes and omits some of them. This sample yields 130,000 to 150,000 clones, of which about nine tenths are seen a single time; 2.5% to 3% belongs to the top ten. The material sequenced was peripheral blood, taken on day 0 of MenACWY control vaccination. All receptors come from an adult in good health.

V usage is TRBV5-1 and J usage is TRBJ2-5, with 9 bases matching TRBD1. This CDR3 contains 13 residues. The V segment lost 4 bases and the J segment 4 bases; nucleotides outside the gene matches: 2. Germline assignment: CDR1 SGHRS and CDR2 YFSETQ. This CDR3 reads CASSLDRGETQYF. CDR3 sequence (DNA): TGCGCCAGCAGCCTGGACAGGGGAGAGACCCAGTACTTC.

This clone has more than one count but fewer than ten. This chain joins TRBV15 and TRBJ1-2; 9 bases line up with TRBD1. V shed 1 base and J 4 bases; nucleotides not matched to a gene: 4. The CDR3 contains 15 residues. The V gene's germline CDR1 is LNHNV and CDR2 YYDKDF (reference sequence). CDR3 loop: CATSRGDRDFYGYTF. CDR3 bases: TGTGCCACCAGCAGAGGGGACAGGGATTTCTATGGCTACACCTTC.

As to this clone: The same CDR3 also results from other DNA sequences found in this sample. The chain couples TRBV3-1 (or the pseudogene TRBV3-2) to TRBJ2-1; D is undetermined. V was trimmed by 1 base and J by 0 bases, leaving 1 base between them. This CDR3 contains 13 residues. CDR1 and CDR2 from the germline V gene are LGHDT and YNNKEL (reference sequence). CDR3 sequence (DNA): TGTGCCAGCAGCCAAGGCTCCTACAATGAGCAGTTCTTC. Its protein is CASSQGSYNEQFF.

The CDR3 DNA follows: TGTGCCAGCAGAAACAGGGAGAATCAGCCCCAGCATTTT. Protein sequence: CASRNRENQPQHF. The V gene is TRBV6-5, the J gene TRBJ1-5; D is possibly TRBD1 (6 bases). Germline assignment: CDR1 MNHEY and CDR2 SVGAGI. Trimming removed 6 bases from V and 4 bases from J, with 10 bases in between. The CDR3 totals 13 residues.

The V gene is TRBV3-1 (or the pseudogene TRBV3-2), the J gene TRBJ1-5; D is uncertain. V gave up 2 bases and J gave up 4 bases, with 15 bases separating them. The CDR3 is made up of 16 amino acids. Per the germline V gene, CDR1 is LGHDT and CDR2 is YNNKEL (reference sequence). The CDR3 sequence: CASSQTHGRSNQPQHF. In nucleotides, the CDR3 is TGTGCCAGCAGCCAAACGCACGGGCGGTCGAATCAGCCCCAGCATTTT.

This chain links TRBV9 with TRBJ2-7; 8 bases match TRBD2. Germline V gene lookup returns CDR1 SGDLS and CDR2 YYNGEE. The CDR3 consists of 15 residues. V was pared by 0 bases and J by 5 bases, with 7 bases of the junction left unmatched. The CDR3 region is CASSVGAGATDEQYF. The CDR3 DNA sequence: TGTGCCAGCAGCGTAGGAGCGGGGGCTACGGACGAGCAGTACTTC.

The J gene is TRBJ1-5, the V gene TRBV28; D perhaps matches TRBD1 (5 bases). The CDR3 loop spans 16 amino acids. Trimming left V 1 base short and J 7 bases short, with 17 bases between. Germline CDR1 MDHEN, CDR2 SYDVKM. CDR3 bases: TGTGCCAGCAGTTTATCCCCCAGGGAGGTGAGGCAGCCCCAGCATTTT. This encodes CASSLSPREVRQPQHF.

The chain recombines TRBV9 with TRBJ2-1; 7 bases are a match to TRBD2. The trim removed 0 bases at V and 8 bases at J, leaving 8 bases unmatched. This CDR3 is 15 amino acids long. Germline V CDR1 and CDR2: SGDLS, YYNGEE. This chain's CDR3 is CASSVAGGLADEQFF. In DNA form, the CDR3 reads TGTGCCAGCAGCGTAGCTGGTGGGCTAGCGGATGAGCAGTTCTTC.

CDR3: CASSVGGARTDTQYF. The CDR3 nucleotides are TGTGCCAGCAGCGTAGGGGGGGCCCGCACAGATACGCAGTATTTT. The chain uses TRBV9 and TRBJ2-3; possibly TRBD1 or TRBD2 for D (6 bases each). Trimming took 0 bases from V and 1 from J, leaving 9 bases between them. The CDR3 has 15 residues. Germline V lookup: CDR1 SGDLS, CDR2 YYNGEE.

The rearrangement joins TRBV15 to TRBJ2-2, with 8 bases that match TRBD2. Germline V gene data show CDR1 as LNHNV and CDR2 as YYDKDF (reference sequence). The CDR3 is 17 amino acids. V lost 1 base to trimming and J lost 6 bases; unmatched junction nucleotides: 10. The CDR3 sequence is CATSRAPLAGWPGELFF. The CDR3 DNA is TGTGCCACCAGCAGAGCCCCTTTAGCGGGGTGGCCCGGGGAGCTGTTTTTT.

This chain joins TRBV11-3 and TRBJ2-3, with D perhaps being TRBD1 or TRBD2 (6 bases each). The germline CDR1 and CDR2 sequences are SGHNT and YENEEA. V lost 5 bases, J lost 2 bases, and 14 bases lay in between. This CDR3 region has 15 residues. The CDR3 sequence: CASSPGRGLTDTQYF. The CDR3 DNA sequence: TGTGCCAGCAGCCCAGGACGGGGGCTCACAGATACGCAGTATTTT.

This rearrangement joins TRBV5-5 to TRBJ1-4; a possible D gene is TRBD1 (6 bases). CDR3 size: 14 residues. Germline CDR1 and CDR2: SGHKS and YYEKEE (reference sequence). The germline V and J ends were trimmed by 4 bases and 8 bases, with 15 bases remaining between them. The CDR3 is CASSATGRVEKLFF. In DNA, the CDR3 is TGTGCCAGCAGCGCAACAGGGAGGGTAGAAAAACTGTTTTTT.

The V call is TRBV30, the J call TRBJ1-3, with D possibly matching TRBD1 (5 bases). V lost 5 bases, J lost 0 bases, and 17 bases lay in between. Germline CDR1 and CDR2: GTSNPN and SVGIG (reference sequence). The CDR3 runs to 16 residues. The DNA of the CDR3 is TGTGCCTGGGCAGACCCGGGACGGGGCTCTGGAAACACCATATATTTT. Translated: CAWADPGRGSGNTIYF.

This clone was recorded once. The rearrangement uses TRBV3-1 (or the pseudogene TRBV3-2) and TRBJ2-7; 10 bases agree with TRBD2. Per germline, CDR1 LGHDT and CDR2 YNNKEL (reference sequence). The V segment lost 0 bases and the J segment 7 bases; nucleotides outside the gene matches: 9. This CDR3 is 16 amino acids long. DNA of the CDR3: TGTGCCAGCAGCCAAGAGGCTAGCGGGGGCCCCCTGGAGCAGTACTTC. Translation gives CASSQEASGGPLEQYF.

The chain couples TRBV4-1 to TRBJ1-6, with a weak D call TRBD1 (5 bases). The CDR3 extends over 17 amino acids. V lost 5 bases and J 6 bases, leaving 20 bases between the germline ends. Looked up from germline, CDR1 is MGHRA and CDR2 is YSYEKL. The CDR3 DNA follows: TGCGCCAGCAGCTCCCGAGGCAGGGCCTTAGTTAATTCACCCCTCCACTTT. This sequence encodes CASSSRGRALVNSPLHF.

This rearrangement joins TRBV7-9 to TRBJ2-7; the match to TRBD1 covers 7 bases. The CDR3 totals 14 residues. Trimming took 5 bases from V and 3 from J; bases not matched to a gene: 7. Germline V gene lookup returns CDR1 SEHNR and CDR2 FQNEAQ (reference sequence). In nucleotides, the CDR3 is TGTGCCAGCAGCGCCCGGGACAGAGGCTACGAGCAGTACTTC. Amino acid sequence: CASSARDRGYEQYF.

The chain combines TRBV4-1 with TRBJ2-7; 8 bases match TRBD2. This CDR3 has 16 amino acids. The ends lost 0 bases at V and 3 bases at J; junction bases unmatched: 7. Germline CDR1 and CDR2: MGHRA and YSYEKL. CDR3 protein: CASSQDPSGRIYEQYF. Here the CDR3 DNA reads TGCGCCAGCAGCCAAGATCCGAGCGGGAGAATCTACGAGCAGTACTTC.

The chain has TRBV12-3 or TRBV12-4 and TRBJ2-4; weak D call: TRBD1 (6 bases). CDR3 length: 13 amino acids. Trimming took off 5 bases at V and 7 bases at J, with 12 bases between the two ends. The CDR3 spells CASSRAGENIQYF. The CDR3, as DNA: TGTGCCAGCAGTAGGGCAGGGGAGAACATTCAGTACTTC.

The CDR3 nucleotides are TGTGCCAGCCACCGACAGGGGAATAATGAGCAGTTCTTC. Its translation is CASHRQGNNEQFF. V gene TRBV27 combines with J gene TRBJ2-1; 8 bases match TRBD1. The germline V gene has CDR1 MNHEY and CDR2 SMNVEV (reference sequence). J gave up 7 bases and V 8 bases, and 7 bases lay outside the gene matches. The CDR3 covers 13 residues.

CDR3 in amino acids: CASSRQGVSDTQYF. CDR3 DNA: TGCGCCAGCAGTAGACAGGGGGTATCAGATACGCAGTATTTT. This chain joins TRBV23-1 and TRBJ2-3, with TRBD1 identical over 9 bases. TRBV23-1 is given ORF status, its function remaining uncertain. Germline trimming cut 5 bases from V and 4 bases from J; bases unmatched to any gene: 4. This CDR3 contains 14 residues.

This rearrangement joins TRBV28 to TRBJ2-5, with a weak D call TRBD1 (6 bases). Trimming left V 8 bases short and J 2 bases short, with 9 bases between. The CDR3 covers 12 residues. CDR1 MDHEN and CDR2 SYDVKM come from the germline V gene. CDR3 coding DNA: TGTGCCAGCCGGACAGTGCAAGAGACCCAGTACTTC. It encodes CASRTVQETQYF.

The chain is built from TRBV10-3 and TRBJ1-2, with TRBD1 identical over 7 bases. With 6 bases clipped from V and 8 bases from J, the junction kept 9 bases outside the gene matches. Looked up from germline, CDR1 is ENHRY and CDR2 is SYGVKD. The CDR3 is 13 amino acids. This CDR3 reads CAIRQQGEEGYTF. Here the CDR3 DNA reads TGTGCCATCAGGCAGCAGGGGGAGGAAGGCTACACCTTC.

This chain links TRBV4-2 with TRBJ2-7; 9 bases align to TRBD2. The CDR3 runs to 15 residues. With 3 bases clipped from V and 7 bases from J, the junction kept 10 bases outside the gene matches. CDR1 is LGHNA, CDR2 YNFKEQ, per germline. The CDR3 nucleotides are TGTGCCAGCAGCCATGCCGGGACTAGCCTTAAGGAGCAGTACTTC. Protein: CASSHAGTSLKEQYF.